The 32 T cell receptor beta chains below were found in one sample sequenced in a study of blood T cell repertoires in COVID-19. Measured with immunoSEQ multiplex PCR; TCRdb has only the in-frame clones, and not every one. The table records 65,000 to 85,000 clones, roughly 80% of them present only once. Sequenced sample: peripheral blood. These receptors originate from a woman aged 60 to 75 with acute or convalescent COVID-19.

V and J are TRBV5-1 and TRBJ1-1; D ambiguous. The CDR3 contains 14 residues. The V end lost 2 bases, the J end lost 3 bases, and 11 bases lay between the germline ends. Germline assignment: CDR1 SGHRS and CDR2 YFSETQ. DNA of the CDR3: TGCGCCAGCAGCTTACAGTCGGGGTACACTGAAGCTTTCTTT. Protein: CASSLQSGYTEAFF.

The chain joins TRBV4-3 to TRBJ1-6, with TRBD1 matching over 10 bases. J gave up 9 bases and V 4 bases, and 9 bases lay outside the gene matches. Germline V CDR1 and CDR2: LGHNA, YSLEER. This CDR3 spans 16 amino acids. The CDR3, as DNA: TGCGCCAGCAGCCCGTTTCTGACAGGGGGCGGTTCACCCCTCCACTTT. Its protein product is CASSPFLTGGGSPLHF.

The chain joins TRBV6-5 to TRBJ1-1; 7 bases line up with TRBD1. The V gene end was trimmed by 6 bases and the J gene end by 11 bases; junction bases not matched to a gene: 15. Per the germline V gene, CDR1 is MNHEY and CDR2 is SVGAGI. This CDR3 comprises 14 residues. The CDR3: CASSLQGVVFEAFF. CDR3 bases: TGTGCCAGCAGCCTCCAGGGGGTGGTGTTTGAGGCTTTCTTT.

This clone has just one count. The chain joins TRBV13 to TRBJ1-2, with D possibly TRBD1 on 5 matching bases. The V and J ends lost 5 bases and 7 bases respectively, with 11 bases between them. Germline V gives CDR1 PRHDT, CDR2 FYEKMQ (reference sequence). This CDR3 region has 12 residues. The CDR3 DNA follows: TGTGCCAGCAGCCTCGGGGGTCTTGGCTACACCTTC. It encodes CASSLGGLGYTF.

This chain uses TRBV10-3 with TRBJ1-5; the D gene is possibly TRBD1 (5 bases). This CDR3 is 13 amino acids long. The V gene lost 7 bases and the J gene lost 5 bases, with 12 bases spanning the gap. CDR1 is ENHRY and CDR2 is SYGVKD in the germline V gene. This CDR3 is CAITDNTDQPQHF. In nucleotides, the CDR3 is TGTGCCATCACGGACAATACCGATCAGCCCCAGCATTTT.

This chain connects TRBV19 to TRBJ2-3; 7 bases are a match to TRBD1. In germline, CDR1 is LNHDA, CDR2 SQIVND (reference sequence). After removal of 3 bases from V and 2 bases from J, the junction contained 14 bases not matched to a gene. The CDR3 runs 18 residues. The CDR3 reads CASSMNERTGRITDTQYF. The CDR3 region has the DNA TGTGCCAGTAGTATGAATGAGAGGACAGGCCGAATCACAGATACGCAGTATTTT.

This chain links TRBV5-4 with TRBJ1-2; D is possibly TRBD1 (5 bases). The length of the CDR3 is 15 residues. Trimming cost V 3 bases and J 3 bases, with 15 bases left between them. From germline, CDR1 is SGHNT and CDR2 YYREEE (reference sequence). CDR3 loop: CASSWDGREDYGYTF. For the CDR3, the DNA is TGTGCCAGCAGCTGGGACGGCCGGGAGGACTATGGCTACACCTTC.

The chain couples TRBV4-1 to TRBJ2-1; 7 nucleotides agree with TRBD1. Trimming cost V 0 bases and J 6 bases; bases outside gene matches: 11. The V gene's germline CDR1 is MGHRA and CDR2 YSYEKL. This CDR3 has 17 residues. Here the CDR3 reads CASSQDRGRYIPNEQFF. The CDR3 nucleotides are TGCGCCAGCAGCCAAGACAGGGGGAGATATATCCCCAATGAGCAGTTCTTC.

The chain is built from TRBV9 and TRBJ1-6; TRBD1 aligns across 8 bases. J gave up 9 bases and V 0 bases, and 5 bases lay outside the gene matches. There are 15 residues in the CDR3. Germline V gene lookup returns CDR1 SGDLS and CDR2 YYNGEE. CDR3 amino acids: CASSVERTGISPLHF. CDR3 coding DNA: TGTGCCAGCAGCGTAGAGAGGACAGGGATTTCACCCCTCCACTTT.

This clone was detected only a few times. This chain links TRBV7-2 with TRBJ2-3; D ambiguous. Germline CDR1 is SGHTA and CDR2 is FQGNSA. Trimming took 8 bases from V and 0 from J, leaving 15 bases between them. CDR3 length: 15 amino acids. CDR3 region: CASRLQSSSTDTQYF. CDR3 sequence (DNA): TGTGCCAGCCGACTGCAGTCGTCGAGCACAGATACGCAGTATTTT.

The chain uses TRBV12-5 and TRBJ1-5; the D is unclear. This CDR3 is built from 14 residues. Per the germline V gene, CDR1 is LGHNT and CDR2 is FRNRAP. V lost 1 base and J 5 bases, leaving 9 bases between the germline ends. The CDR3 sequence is CASGLAGRDQPQHF. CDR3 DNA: TGTGCTAGTGGTTTGGCTGGCCGGGATCAGCCCCAGCATTTT.

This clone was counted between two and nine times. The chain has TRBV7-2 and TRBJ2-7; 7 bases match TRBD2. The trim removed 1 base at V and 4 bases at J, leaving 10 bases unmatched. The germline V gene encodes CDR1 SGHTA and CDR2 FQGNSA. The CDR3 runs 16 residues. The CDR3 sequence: CASSLDLSSGAYEQYF. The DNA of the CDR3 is TGTGCCAGCAGCTTAGACTTATCAAGCGGGGCGTACGAGCAGTACTTC.

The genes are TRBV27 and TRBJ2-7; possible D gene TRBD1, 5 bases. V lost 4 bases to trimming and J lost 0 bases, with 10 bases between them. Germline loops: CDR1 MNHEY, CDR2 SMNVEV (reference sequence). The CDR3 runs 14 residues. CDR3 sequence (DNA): TGTGCCAGCAGTTATAAGGACAACTCCTACGAGCAGTACTTC. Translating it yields CASSYKDNSYEQYF.

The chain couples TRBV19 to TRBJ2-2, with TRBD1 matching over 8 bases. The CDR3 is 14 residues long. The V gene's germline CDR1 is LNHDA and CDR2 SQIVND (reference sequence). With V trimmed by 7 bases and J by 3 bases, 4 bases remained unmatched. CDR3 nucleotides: TGTGCCAGTACCGGACAGGGCGACACCGGGGAGCTGTTTTTT. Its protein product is CASTGQGDTGELFF.

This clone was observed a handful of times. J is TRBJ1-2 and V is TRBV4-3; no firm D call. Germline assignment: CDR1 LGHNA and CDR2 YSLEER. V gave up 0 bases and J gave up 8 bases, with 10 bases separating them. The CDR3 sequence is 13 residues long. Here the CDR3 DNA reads TGCGCCAGCAGCCAAGATCTCTCCGGGGGCTACACCTTC. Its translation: CASSQDLSGGYTF.

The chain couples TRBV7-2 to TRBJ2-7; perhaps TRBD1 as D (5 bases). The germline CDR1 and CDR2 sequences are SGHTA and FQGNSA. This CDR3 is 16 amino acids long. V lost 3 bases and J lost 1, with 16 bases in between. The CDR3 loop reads CASSLVSGSRSYEQYF. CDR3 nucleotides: TGTGCCAGCAGCTTGGTATCAGGGTCTCGGTCCTACGAGCAGTACTTC.

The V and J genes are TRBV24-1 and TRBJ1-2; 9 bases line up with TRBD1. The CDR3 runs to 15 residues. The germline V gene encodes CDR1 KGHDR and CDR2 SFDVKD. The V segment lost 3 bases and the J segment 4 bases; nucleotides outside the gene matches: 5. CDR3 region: CATSDPRQGVYGYTF. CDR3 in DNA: TGTGCCACCAGTGATCCAAGACAGGGGGTCTATGGCTACACCTTC.

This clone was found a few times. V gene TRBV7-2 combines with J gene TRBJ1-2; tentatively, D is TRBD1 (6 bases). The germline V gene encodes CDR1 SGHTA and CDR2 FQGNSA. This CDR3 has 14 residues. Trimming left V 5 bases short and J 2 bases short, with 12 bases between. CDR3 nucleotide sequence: TGTGCCAGCAGCACCTCTCAGGGGAACTATGGCTACACCTTC. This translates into CASSTSQGNYGYTF.

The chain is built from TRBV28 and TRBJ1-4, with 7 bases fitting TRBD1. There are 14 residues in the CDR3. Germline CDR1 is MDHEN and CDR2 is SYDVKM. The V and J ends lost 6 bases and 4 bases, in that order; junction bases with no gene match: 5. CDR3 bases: TGTGCCAGCAGGCCGGGACAGAATAATGAAAAACTGTTTTTT. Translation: CASRPGQNNEKLFF.

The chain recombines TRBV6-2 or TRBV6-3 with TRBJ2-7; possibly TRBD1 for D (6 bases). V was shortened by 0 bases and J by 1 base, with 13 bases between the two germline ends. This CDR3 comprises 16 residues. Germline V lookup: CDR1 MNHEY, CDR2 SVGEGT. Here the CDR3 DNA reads TGTGCCAGCAGTTACTCTCTCACAGGGCAATCCTACGAGCAGTACTTC. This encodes CASSYSLTGQSYEQYF.

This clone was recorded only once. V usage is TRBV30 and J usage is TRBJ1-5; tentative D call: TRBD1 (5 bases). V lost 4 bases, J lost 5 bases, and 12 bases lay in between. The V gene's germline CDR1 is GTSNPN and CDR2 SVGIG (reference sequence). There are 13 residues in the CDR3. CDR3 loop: CAWNQRGDQPQHF. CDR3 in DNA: TGTGCCTGGAACCAACGGGGGGATCAGCCCCAGCATTTT.

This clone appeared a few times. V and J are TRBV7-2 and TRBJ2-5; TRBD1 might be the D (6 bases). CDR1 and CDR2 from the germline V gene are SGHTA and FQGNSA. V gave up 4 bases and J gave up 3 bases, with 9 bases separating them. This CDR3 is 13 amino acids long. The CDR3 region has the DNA TGTGCCAGCAGCTACCGGGACAAAGAGACCCAGTACTTC. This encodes CASSYRDKETQYF.

CDR3 nucleotide sequence: TGTGCCAGCAGCCGGACAGGCCCCCCCTCCTACGAGCAGTACGTC. Amino acid sequence: CASSRTGPPSYEQYV. V gene TRBV6-6 combines with J gene TRBJ2-7; 7 nucleotides agree with TRBD1. This CDR3 is 15 amino acids long. CDR1 and CDR2 from the germline V gene are MNHNY and SVGAGI (reference sequence). The V and J ends lost 6 bases and 0 bases, in that order; junction bases with no gene match: 8.

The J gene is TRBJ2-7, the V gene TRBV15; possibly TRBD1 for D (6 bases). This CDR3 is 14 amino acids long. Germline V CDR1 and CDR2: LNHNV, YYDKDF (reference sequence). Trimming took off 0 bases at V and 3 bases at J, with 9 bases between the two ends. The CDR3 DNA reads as TGTGCCACCAGCAGAGATCCACAGGGCTACGAGCAGTACTTC. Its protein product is CATSRDPQGYEQYF.

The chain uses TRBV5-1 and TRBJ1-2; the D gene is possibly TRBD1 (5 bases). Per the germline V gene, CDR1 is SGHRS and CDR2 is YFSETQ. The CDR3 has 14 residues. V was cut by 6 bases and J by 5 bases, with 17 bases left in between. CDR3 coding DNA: TGCGCCAGCACAAATCTCGACAGCAATTATGGCTACACCTTC. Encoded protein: CASTNLDSNYGYTF.

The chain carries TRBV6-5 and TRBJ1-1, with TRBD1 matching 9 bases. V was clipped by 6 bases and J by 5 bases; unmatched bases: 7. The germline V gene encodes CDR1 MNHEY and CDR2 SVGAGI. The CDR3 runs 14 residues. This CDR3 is CASRRLQGATEAFF. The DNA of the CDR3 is TGTGCCAGCAGAAGACTACAGGGGGCGACTGAAGCTTTCTTT.

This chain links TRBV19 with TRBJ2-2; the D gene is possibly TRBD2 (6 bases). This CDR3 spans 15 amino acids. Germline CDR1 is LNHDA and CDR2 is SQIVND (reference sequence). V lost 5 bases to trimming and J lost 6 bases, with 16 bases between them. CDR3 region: CASSGGYRRAGELFF. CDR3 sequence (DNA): TGTGCCAGTAGTGGAGGATACAGGAGGGCCGGGGAGCTGTTTTTT.

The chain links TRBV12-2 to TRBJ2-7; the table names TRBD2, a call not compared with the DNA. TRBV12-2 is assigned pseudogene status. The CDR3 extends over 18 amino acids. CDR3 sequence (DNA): TGTGCAAGTCGCTTAGCGCAAGAATTCGTGAGAGGCTCCTACGAGCAGTACGTC. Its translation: CASRLAQEFVRGSYEQYV.

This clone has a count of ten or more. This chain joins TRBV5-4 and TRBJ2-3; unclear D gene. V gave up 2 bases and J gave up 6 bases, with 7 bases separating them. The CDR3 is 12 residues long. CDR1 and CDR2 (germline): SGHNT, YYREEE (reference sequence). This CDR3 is CASSFSRDTQYF. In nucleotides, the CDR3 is TGTGCCAGCAGCTTTAGTCGGGATACGCAGTATTTT.

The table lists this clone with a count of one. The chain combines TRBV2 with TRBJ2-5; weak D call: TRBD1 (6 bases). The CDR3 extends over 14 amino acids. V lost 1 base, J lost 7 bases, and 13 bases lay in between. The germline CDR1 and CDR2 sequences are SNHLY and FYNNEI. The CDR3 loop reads CASSEGGGWGTQYF. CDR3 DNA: TGTGCCAGCAGTGAAGGTGGGGGCTGGGGGACCCAGTACTTC.

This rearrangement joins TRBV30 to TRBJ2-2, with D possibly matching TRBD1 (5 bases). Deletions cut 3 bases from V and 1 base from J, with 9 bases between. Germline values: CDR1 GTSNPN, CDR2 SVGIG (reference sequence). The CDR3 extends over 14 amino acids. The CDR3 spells CAWRTGRNTGELFF. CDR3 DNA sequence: TGTGCCTGGAGAACAGGACGGAACACCGGGGAGCTGTTTTTT. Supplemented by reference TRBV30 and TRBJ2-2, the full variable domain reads SQTIHQWPATLVQPVGSPLSLECTVEGTSNPNLYWYRQAAGRGLQLLFYSVGIGQISSEVPQNLSASRPQDRQFILSSKKLLLSDSGFYLCAWRTGRNTGELFFGEGSRLTVL.

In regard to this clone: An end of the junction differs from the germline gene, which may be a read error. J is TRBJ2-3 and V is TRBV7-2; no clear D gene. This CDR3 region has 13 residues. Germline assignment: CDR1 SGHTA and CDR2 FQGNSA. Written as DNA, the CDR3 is TGTGCCAGCAGGTTAGAGGCGGTGGATACGCAGTATTTT. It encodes CASRLEAVDTQYF.